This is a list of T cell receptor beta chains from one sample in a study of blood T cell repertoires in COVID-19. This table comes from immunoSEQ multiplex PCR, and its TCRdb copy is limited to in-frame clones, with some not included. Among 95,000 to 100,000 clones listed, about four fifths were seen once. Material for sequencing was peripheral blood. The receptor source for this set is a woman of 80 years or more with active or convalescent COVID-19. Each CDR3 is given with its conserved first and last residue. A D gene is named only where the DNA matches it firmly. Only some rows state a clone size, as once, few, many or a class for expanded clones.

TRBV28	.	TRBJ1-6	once	CASSLGLSRGSPLHF	TGTGCCAGCAGTTTAGGGTTGTCGAGAGGGTCACCCCTCCACTTT
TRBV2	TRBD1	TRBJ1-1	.	CASSGQGLNTEAFF	TGTGCCAGCAGTGGACAGGGCCTGAACACTGAAGCTTTCTTT
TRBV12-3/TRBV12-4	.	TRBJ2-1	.	CASSLGVFEQFF	TGTGCCAGCAGTTTGGGCGTATTTGAGCAGTTCTTC
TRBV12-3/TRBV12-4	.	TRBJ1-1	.	CASSFGGSTEAFF	TGTGCCAGCAGTTTCGGGGGGAGCACTGAAGCTTTCTTT
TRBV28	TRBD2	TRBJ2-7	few	CASSLAGGPHEQYF	TGTGCCAGCAGTTTGGCGGGAGGGCCACACGAGCAGTACTTC
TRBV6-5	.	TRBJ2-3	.	CASSSGTYDTDTQYF	TGTGCCAGCAGCTCCGGGACTTACGACACAGATACGCAGTATTTT
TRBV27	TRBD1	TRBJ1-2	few	CASSYGTGVGGYTF	TGTGCCAGCAGTTACGGGACAGGGGTTGGTGGCTACACCTTC
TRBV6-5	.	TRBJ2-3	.	CASSYSNRDTDTQYF	TGTGCCAGCAGTTACTCGAATCGGGACACAGATACGCAGTATTTT
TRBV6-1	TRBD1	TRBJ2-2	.	CASSEVKGASTGELFF	TGTGCCAGCAGTGAAGTAAAGGGGGCGAGCACCGGGGAGCTGTTTTTT
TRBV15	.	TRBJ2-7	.	CATSRDHGTYEQYF	TGTGCCACCAGCAGAGATCACGGGACCTACGAGCAGTACTTC
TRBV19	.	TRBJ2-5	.	CASSNTGHETQYF	TGTGCCAGTAGTAATACAGGGCATGAGACCCAGTACTTC
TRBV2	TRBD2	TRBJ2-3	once	CASRGSGTSWGTQYF	TGTGCCAGCAGAGGTTCCGGGACTAGCTGGGGTACGCAGTATTTT
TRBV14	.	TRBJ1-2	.	CASSPRQGYGYTF	TGTGCCAGCAGCCCCCGGCAGGGCTATGGCTACACCTTC
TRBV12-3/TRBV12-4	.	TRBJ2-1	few	CASSAGSQQFF	TGTGCCAGCAGTGCCGGGAGCCAACAGTTCTTC
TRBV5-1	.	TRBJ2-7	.	CASSLVAGEQYF	TGCGCCAGCAGCTTGGTAGCCGGCGAGCAGTACTTC
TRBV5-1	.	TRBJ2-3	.	CASSFTEGGFSDTQYF	TGCGCCAGCAGCTTTACGGAGGGGGGGTTTTCGGATACGCAGTATTTT
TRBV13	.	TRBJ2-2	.	CASSSGQYQGELFF	TGTGCCAGCAGCTCCGGACAGTATCAGGGGGAGCTGTTTTTT
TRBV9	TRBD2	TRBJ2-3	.	CASSPVAGPTDTQYF	TGTGCCAGCAGCCCGGTAGCGGGGCCCACAGATACGCAGTATTTT
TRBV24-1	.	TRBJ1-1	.	CATRGAPNTEAFF	TGTGCCACCAGGGGCGCCCCGAACACTGAAGCTTTCTTT
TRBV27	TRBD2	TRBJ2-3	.	CASSAGLAGVDTQYF	TGTGCCAGCAGTGCGGGACTAGCGGGAGTGGATACGCAGTATTTT
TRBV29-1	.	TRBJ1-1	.	CSVVKEGGTEAFF	TGCAGCGTTGTGAAGGAAGGGGGCACTGAAGCTTTCTTT
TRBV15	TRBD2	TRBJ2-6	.	CATSRPRTSGSSGANVLTF	TGTGCCACCAGCAGACCCCGGACTAGCGGAAGCTCTGGGGCCAACGTCCTGACTTTC
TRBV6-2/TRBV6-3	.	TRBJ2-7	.	CASSYPPGRVNYEQYF	TGTGCCAGCAGTTACCCGCCGGGCAGGGTTAACTACGAGCAGTACTTC
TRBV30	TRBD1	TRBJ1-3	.	CAWTRDRVGNTIYF	TGTGCCTGGACCAGGGACAGGGTTGGAAACACCATATATTTT
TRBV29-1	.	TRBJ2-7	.	CSVEGLGGGTNEQYF	TGCAGCGTCGAGGGGCTCGGAGGCGGGACCAACGAGCAGTACTTC
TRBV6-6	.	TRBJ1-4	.	CASRSSQGQDEKLFF	TGTGCCAGCCGATCGTCCCAGGGTCAGGATGAAAAACTGTTTTTT
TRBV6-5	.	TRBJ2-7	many	CASSPSGGAHEQYF	TGTGCCAGCAGCCCCTCTGGTGGGGCCCACGAGCAGTACTTC
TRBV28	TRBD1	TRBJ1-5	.	CASSFGQGNQPQHF	TGTGCCAGCAGTTTCGGACAGGGAAATCAGCCCCAGCATTTT
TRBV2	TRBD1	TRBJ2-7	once	CASIPNRDRVYEQYF	TGTGCCAGCATACCAAACCGGGACAGGGTGTACGAGCAGTACTTC
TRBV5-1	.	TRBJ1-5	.	CASSLAPNNQPQHF	TGCGCCAGCAGCTTGGCCCCTAACAATCAGCCCCAGCATTTT
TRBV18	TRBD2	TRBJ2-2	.	CASRHLGDSGITGELFF	TGTGCCAGCCGACATCTTGGCGATAGCGGGATCACCGGGGAGCTGTTTTTT
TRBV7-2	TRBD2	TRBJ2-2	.	CASSPARGGASTGELFF	TGTGCCAGCAGCCCAGCCCGGGGGGGGGCGAGCACCGGGGAGCTGTTTTTT
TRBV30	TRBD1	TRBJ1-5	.	CAWSTTGANQPQHF	TGTGCCTGGAGTACGACAGGGGCGAATCAGCCCCAGCATTTT
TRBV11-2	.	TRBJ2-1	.	CASSLEVSLGYEQFF	TGTGCCAGCAGCTTAGAAGTGTCCCTTGGCTATGAGCAGTTCTTC
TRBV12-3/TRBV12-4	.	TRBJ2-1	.	CASSLGGDEQFF	TGTGCCAGCAGTTTAGGGGGCGATGAGCAGTTCTTC
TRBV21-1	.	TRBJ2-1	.	CASSKLSAGFIYEQFF	TGTGCCAGCAGCAAACTATCAGCGGGATTTATTTATGAGCAGTTCTTC
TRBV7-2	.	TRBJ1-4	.	CASRSDHREKLFF	TGTGCCAGCAGATCAGACCACAGGGAAAAACTGTTTTTT
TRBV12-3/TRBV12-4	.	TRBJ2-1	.	CASSHTHNEQFF	TGTGCCAGCAGTCACACCCACAATGAGCAGTTCTTC
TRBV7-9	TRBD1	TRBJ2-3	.	CASSSGTGGTDTQYF	TGTGCCAGCAGTTCCGGGACAGGTGGCACAGATACGCAGTATTTT
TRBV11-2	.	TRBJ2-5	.	CASSLDRTPGGQYF	TGTGCCAGCAGCTTAGACAGGACTCCGGGCGGCCAGTACTTC
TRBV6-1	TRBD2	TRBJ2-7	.	CASSGLAGVVRDEQYF	TGTGCCAGCAGTGGACTAGCGGGAGTGGTTAGGGACGAGCAGTACTTC
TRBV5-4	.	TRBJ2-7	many	CASSPGVGTTDYEQYF	TGTGCCAGCAGCCCAGGGGTCGGGACTACCGATTACGAGCAGTACTTC
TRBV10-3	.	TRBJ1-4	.	CAISPGGDNEKLFF	TGTGCCATCAGTCCCGGCGGGGATAATGAAAAACTGTTTTTT
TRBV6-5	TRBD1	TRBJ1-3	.	CASLRTGDSGNTIYF	TGTGCCAGCCTCCGAACAGGGGATTCTGGAAACACCATATATTTT